The 2 T cell receptor beta chains presented below share a single source sample, sequenced in a study of T cell responses to AZD1222 COVID-19 vaccine (dated by TCRdb to the early 2020s). Sample time point, as interpreted from the label and publication: baseline before first vaccination. The method was the immunoSEQ multiplex PCR assay. Entries here come from immuneACCESS through TCRdb and include only in-frame sequences with V and J called. Some clones fail to appear in such tables; in the studies checked, an unresolved V gene covers under half of the shortfall, and the cause of the remainder is unknown. Counted in this sample were under 200,000 clones; approximately 91% of them appeared once. In total, the top ten clones hold around 5.9% of the sample. The sample here was peripheral blood, taken on day 0 of AZD1222 vaccination. These receptor sequences come from an adult in good health.

V usage is TRBV6-5 and J usage is TRBJ2-4; TRBD1 matches 7 bases. This CDR3 is built from 15 residues. Germline trimming cut 4 bases from V and 6 bases from J; bases unmatched to any gene: 9. The germline V gene encodes CDR1 MNHEY and CDR2 SVGAGI. Written as DNA, the CDR3 is TGTGCCAGCAGTTCCAAAAGACAGGGCGGAAACATTCAGTACTTC. Translated, it gives CASSSKRQGGNIQYF.

This clone is a singleton in its sample. The chain has TRBV19 and TRBJ2-4; D may be TRBD2 (8 bases). The CDR3 covers 15 residues. Trimming removed 7 bases at V and 4 bases at J, with 17 bases between. From germline, CDR1 is LNHDA and CDR2 SQIVND (reference sequence). The CDR3 loop is CASTPGGTAKNIQYF. Here the CDR3 DNA reads TGTGCCAGTACCCCGGGGGGGACAGCTAAAAACATTCAGTACTTC.